This TCR beta chain was identified during a study of early T cells in non-severe SARS-CoV-2 infection. This clonotype was found a few times. The antigen is not known. Findings of the study overall: Sequences matched to VDJdb favored anti-spike CD8 responses, while private and CD4 specificities were missed.

The CDR3 contains 19 residues. The V end was cut by 5 bases, the J end by 0 bases, with 25 bases between. From germline, CDR1 is SEHNR and CDR2 FQNEAQ (reference sequence). MiXCR, run by TCRdb on the 5' RACE reads, gives a single entry per CDR3 protein. The data hold tens of thousands of distinct CDR3 sequences, with 12% to 15% observed a single time. The receptor was isolated from an adult who was a healthcare worker with PCR-confirmed SARS-CoV-2 infection or an uninfected control (not recorded which). The genes are TRBV7-9 and TRBJ2-5; D could derive from TRBD1 or TRBD2 (6 bases each). Sequenced input: whole blood. The CDR3 region has the DNA TGTGCCAGCAGCCCAAATCCGGGACACTCGGGAGCGTACCAAGAGACCCAGTACTTC. Amino acids: CASSPNPGHSGAYQETQYF.